This TCR beta chain comes out of a study of shared clonotypes between healthy human individuals. The germline gives CDR1 SNHLY, CDR2 FYNNEI. CDR3 size: 15 residues. V lost 6 bases, J lost 0 bases, and 14 bases lay in between. Profiled with immunoSEQ multiplex PCR; TCRdb holds only in-frame clones, not every one. The table includes 1 million to 1.3 million clones, more than 75% detected once. The receptor comes from a man between 18 and 29 years old in good health. Some clones in this sample may be carry-over from other donors' samples. This chain uses TRBV2 with TRBJ1-2, with TRBD1 as a possible D gene (5 bases). The source material was memory CD4+ T cells from PBMCs. Described subset: CD45RA-negative fraction. CDR3 region: CASSAGGASNYGYTF. The CDR3 coding sequence is TGTGCCAGCAGCGCCGGCGGGGCCTCTAACTATGGCTACACCTTC.